The clone carrying this T cell receptor (beta chain) has just one count. Trimming cost V 2 bases and J 6 bases, with 8 bases left between them. Germline V gene data show CDR1 as SNHLY and CDR2 as FYNNEI. This CDR3 spans 13 amino acids. Under the authors' procedure: Nucleated cell number was recorded as an estimate derived from reference gene primer amplification. Measured with immunoSEQ multiplex PCR; TCRdb has only the in-frame clones, and not every one. V and J calls and clone size are given by that table; D and trimming were obtained from the DNA. The sample includes 86,000 or so clones, more than 75% of them seen just once. This entry belongs to a study of blood T cell repertoires in COVID-19. Overall study: The cDNA or gDNA used as material had been derived from T cells, B-cell-depleted T cells, or PBMCs.

Material for sequencing was peripheral blood. The sequence was collected from a man in his forties or fifties with active or convalescent COVID-19. The chain has TRBV2 and TRBJ1-5; D ambiguous. For the CDR3, the DNA is TGTGCCAGCAGTGAAAGTAGAGGTCAGCCCCAGCATTTT. Translating it yields CASSESRGQPQHF.